Listed here are 31 T cell receptor beta chains from one sample, sequenced in a study of shared T cell receptors in the human thymus. Sequencing used immunoSEQ multiplex PCR; TCRdb keeps in-frame clones, though not all of them. The sample lists roughly 700,000 clones, more than 75% occurring once. The sample was also reused in another study, on human thymus T cells.

The sequenced sample was thymocytes. These receptors all come from a boy under two years old with a congenital heart defect.

This clone was detected once. This rearrangement joins TRBV2 to TRBJ2-2; no reliable D call. This CDR3 is 16 amino acids long. Looked up from germline, CDR1 is SNHLY and CDR2 is FYNNEI. The V end was cut by 4 bases, the J end by 4 bases, with 16 bases between. CDR3 sequence reads: CASSARIGASTGELFF. In DNA, the CDR3 is TGTGCCAGCAGTGCCCGTATCGGAGCGTCCACCGGGGAGCTGTTTTTT. The entire variable domain, with the rest obtained from reference TRBV2 and TRBJ2-2, is as follows: EPEVTQTPSHQVTQMGQEVILRCVPISNHLYFYWYRQILGQKVEFLVSFYNNEISEKSEIFDDQFSVERPDGSNFTLKIRSTKLEDSAMYFCASSARIGASTGELFFGEGSRLTVL.

The chain has TRBV10-2 and TRBJ2-3; D is perhaps TRBD2 (6 bases). CDR3 length: 14 residues. Germline V gene data show CDR1 as WSHSY and CDR2 as SAAADI. Trimming left V 5 bases short and J 6 bases short, with 15 bases between. The CDR3 protein is CASSPRGSGDTQYF. The CDR3 DNA reads as TGCGCCAGCAGTCCCCGGGGGAGTGGGGATACGCAGTATTTT.

J is TRBJ1-4 and V is TRBV14, with D maybe TRBD1 (5 bases). CDR3 length: 15 amino acids. V dropped 3 bases and J dropped 9 bases, with 17 bases sitting between them. The germline CDR1 and CDR2 sequences are SGHDN and FVKESK. The CDR3 DNA follows: TGTGCCAGCAGCCACCACCGGGACTCCCTTAAAAAACTGTTTTTT. Translated: CASSHHRDSLKKLFF.

This chain joins TRBV5-8 and TRBJ2-2, with TRBD1 matching over 8 bases. The V segment lost 8 bases and the J segment 4 bases; nucleotides outside the gene matches: 4. The length of the CDR3 is 13 residues. CDR1 is SGHTS, CDR2 YDEGEE, per germline. The CDR3: CASATGGTGELFF. The CDR3 region has the DNA TGTGCCAGTGCAACAGGGGGCACCGGGGAGCTGTTTTTT.

The chain links TRBV29-1 to TRBJ1-1, with 8 bases identical to TRBD1. Germline V CDR1 and CDR2: SQVTM, ANQGSEA. J was trimmed by 4 bases and V by 7 bases; bases with no gene match: 2. The CDR3 has 11 residues. CDR3: CSGQGATEAFF. CDR3 nucleotide sequence: TGCAGCGGCCAGGGGGCCACTGAAGCTTTCTTT.

The chain links TRBV12-5 to TRBJ2-2; perhaps TRBD1 as D (5 bases). CDR1 and CDR2 (germline): LGHNT, FRNRAP. The CDR3 runs 18 residues. Trimming removed 5 bases at V and 1 base at J, with 20 bases between. The CDR3 region has the DNA TGTGCTAGTGGTCGTACCCACCAGGGCGGTCGGAACACCGGGGAGCTGTTTTTT. Residues: CASGRTHQGGRNTGELFF.

This clone has more than one count but fewer than ten. CDR3 amino acids: CASSPGDRGDEKLFF. The CDR3, as DNA: TGTGCCAGTAGTCCAGGGGACAGGGGTGATGAAAAACTGTTTTTT. J is TRBJ1-4 and V is TRBV19; 10 positions match TRBD1. V was pared by 5 bases and J by 6 bases, with 6 bases of the junction left unmatched. The CDR3 totals 15 residues. Germline lookup yields CDR1 LNHDA and CDR2 SQIVND (reference sequence).

The rearrangement joins TRBV27 to TRBJ2-1; TRBD2 agrees at 10 bases. The CDR3 consists of 15 residues. V was pared by 5 bases and J by 7 bases, with 8 bases of the junction left unmatched. Germline CDR1 reads MNHEY; CDR2 reads SMNVEV (reference sequence). CDR3: CASSPSGRAGNEQFF. CDR3 nucleotides: TGTGCCAGCAGTCCCAGCGGGAGGGCCGGGAATGAGCAGTTCTTC.

The rearrangement uses TRBV30 and TRBJ2-1, with 13 positions matching TRBD2. V lost 0 bases and J lost 1; bases outside the gene matches: 3. Germline-derived CDR1 and CDR2 are GTSNPN and SVGIG (reference sequence). CDR3 size: 17 residues. The CDR3 region is CAWSVRLAGGSYNEQFF. The CDR3, as DNA: TGTGCCTGGAGTGTAAGACTAGCGGGAGGTTCCTACAATGAGCAGTTCTTC.

CDR3 coding DNA: TGTGCCAGCAGTGAAGCTGGGTTACAGGGGTCCTACGAGCAGTACTTC. Translation: CASSEAGLQGSYEQYF. This chain connects TRBV6-1 to TRBJ2-7, with 7 bases fitting TRBD1. The germline gives CDR1 MNHNS, CDR2 SASEGT. The CDR3 length is 16 residues. Germline trimming cut 0 bases from V and 1 base from J; bases unmatched to any gene: 6.

The gene calls are TRBV5-5 and TRBJ2-3, with D uncertain. The CDR3 contains 13 residues. V was trimmed by 4 bases and J by 5 bases, leaving 11 bases between them. Germline-derived CDR1 and CDR2 are SGHKS and YYEKEE (reference sequence). The CDR3 DNA is TGTGCCAGCAGCGTACCGATCGGAGATACGCAGTATTTT. This encodes CASSVPIGDTQYF.

V usage is TRBV2 and J usage is TRBJ1-3; 7 nucleotides agree with TRBD1. Germline-derived CDR1 and CDR2 are SNHLY and FYNNEI. V lost 2 bases and J lost 2; bases outside the gene matches: 12. This CDR3 has 18 residues. The CDR3 protein is CASSEKWWWQGAGNTIYF. CDR3 sequence (DNA): TGTGCCAGCAGTGAAAAGTGGTGGTGGCAGGGGGCTGGAAACACCATATATTTT.

The chain is built from TRBV6-1 and TRBJ1-2; 7 positions agree with TRBD1. The germline V gene encodes CDR1 MNHNS and CDR2 SASEGT. The CDR3 sequence is 14 residues long. The junction had 4 bases not matched to a gene; V was cut back by 4 bases and J by 2 bases. The CDR3 sequence is CASSVKGQNYGYTF. Here the CDR3 DNA reads TGTGCCAGCAGTGTTAAGGGACAGAACTATGGCTACACCTTC.

There are a few counts of this clone. The gene calls are TRBV28 and TRBJ2-7; D perhaps matches TRBD1 (5 bases). Germline loops: CDR1 MDHEN, CDR2 SYDVKM. This CDR3 has 14 amino acids. V lost 3 bases and J 4 bases, leaving 13 bases between the germline ends. CDR3 region: CASSFGRVEYEQYF. As DNA, the CDR3 is TGTGCCAGCAGTTTCGGCAGGGTTGAGTACGAGCAGTACTTC.

This clone was observed once. The chain has TRBV13 and TRBJ2-1; unclear D gene. Trimming pared 3 bases from V and 3 bases from J, leaving 12 bases between. Germline V lookup: CDR1 PRHDT, CDR2 FYEKMQ (reference sequence). This CDR3 has 15 amino acids. The CDR3 protein is CASSFGGALYNEQFF. The CDR3 bases are TGTGCCAGCAGCTTCGGCGGAGCCCTCTACAATGAGCAGTTCTTC.

V usage is TRBV11-1 and J usage is TRBJ2-3; 10 bases fit TRBD2. The V and J ends lost 4 bases and 1 base, in that order; junction bases with no gene match: 2. CDR3 length: 15 residues. In germline, CDR1 is SGHAT, CDR2 FQDESV (reference sequence). The CDR3 reads CASSSGTSGTDTQYF. The CDR3 coding sequence is TGTGCCAGCAGCTCAGGGACTAGCGGCACAGATACGCAGTATTTT.

J is TRBJ2-1 and V is TRBV7-8, with D tentatively TRBD2 (6 bases). Per germline, CDR1 SGHVS and CDR2 FQNEAQ. The CDR3 loop spans 17 amino acids. V gave up 4 bases and J gave up 0 bases, with 16 bases separating them. The CDR3 nucleotides are TGTGCCAGCAGCTCGCCCGGGGGTTCTCCCTCCTACAATGAGCAGTTCTTC. Protein sequence: CASSSPGGSPSYNEQFF.

J is TRBJ2-5 and V is TRBV7-6; maybe TRBD2 (6 bases). This CDR3 spans 16 amino acids. Germline values: CDR1 SGHVS, CDR2 FNYEAQ. The V end was cut by 2 bases, the J end by 5 bases, with 18 bases between. CDR3 loop: CASSLLGRPGGETQYF. CDR3 in DNA: TGTGCCAGCAGCTTATTAGGCAGGCCTGGGGGGGAGACCCAGTACTTC. The whole variable domain, remainder taken from reference TRBV7-6 and TRBJ2-5, is GAGVSQSPRYKVTKRGQDVALRCDPISGHVSLYWYRQALGQGPEFLTYFNYEAQQDKSGLPNDRFSAERPEGSISTLTIQRTEQRDSAMYRCASSLLGRPGGETQYFGPGTRLLVL.

The chain combines TRBV13 with TRBJ2-7, with 11 bases identical to TRBD1. Trimming at V came to 5 bases and at J to 4 bases, leaving 7 bases not matched to a gene. Germline V gene data show CDR1 as PRHDT and CDR2 as FYEKMQ (reference sequence). This CDR3 is 15 amino acids long. CDR3 in amino acids: CASSQDRGREYEQYF. For the CDR3, the DNA is TGTGCCAGCAGCCAGGACAGGGGGCGCGAGTACGAGCAGTACTTC.

The V and J genes are TRBV5-8 and TRBJ1-1, with TRBD1 matching 12 bases. Looked up from germline, CDR1 is SGHTS and CDR2 is YDEGEE. The CDR3 totals 15 residues. CDR3 sequence reads: CAPGTGGLRSPEAFF. In DNA, the CDR3 is TGTGCTCCCGGGACAGGGGGCCTTCGGAGCCCTGAAGCTTTCTTT.

The rearrangement joins TRBV30 to TRBJ2-1; D might be TRBD2 (6 bases). The CDR3 has 14 residues. Per the germline V gene, CDR1 is GTSNPN and CDR2 is SVGIG (reference sequence). The germline V and J ends were trimmed by 6 bases and 6 bases, with 18 bases remaining between them. The CDR3 DNA reads as TGTGCCTGTCTACCCCGGGGGAGAAGCAATGAGCAGTTCTTC. Translated, it gives CACLPRGRSNEQFF.

The chain combines TRBV5-6 with TRBJ2-6, with a possible D match to TRBD1 (6 bases). V was cut by 0 bases and J by 2 bases, with 18 bases left in between. Germline V gene data show CDR1 as SGHDT and CDR2 as YYEEEE. The CDR3 is made up of 19 amino acids. The CDR3 protein is CASSLGPSQGLPGANVLTF. CDR3 nucleotide sequence: TGTGCCAGCAGCTTGGGACCGAGTCAGGGGCTACCTGGGGCCAACGTCCTGACTTTC.

The gene calls are TRBV30 and TRBJ1-4; 9 positions agree with TRBD1. CDR1 and CDR2 from the germline V gene are GTSNPN and SVGIG (reference sequence). The ends lost 1 base at V and 7 bases at J; junction bases unmatched: 10. This CDR3 contains 16 residues. The CDR3 coding sequence is TGTGCCTGGAGTGATACCATACAGGGGGCCGGTGAAAAACTGTTTTTT. The encoded protein is CAWSDTIQGAGEKLFF.

The chain employs TRBV10-3 and TRBJ2-7, with 9 bases matching TRBD1. The length of the CDR3 is 15 residues. The junction had 11 bases not matched to a gene; V was cut back by 5 bases and J by 6 bases. CDR1 is ENHRY, CDR2 SYGVKD, per germline. CDR3 protein: CAISWDRADIGEQYF. CDR3 DNA sequence: TGTGCCATCAGTTGGGACAGGGCCGATATCGGCGAGCAGTACTTC.

The chain carries TRBV4-3 and TRBJ1-2; 9 positions agree with TRBD1. CDR3 length equals 17 residues. J lost 1 base, V lost 3 bases, and 9 bases had no gene match. The germline V gene has CDR1 LGHNA and CDR2 YSLEER. The CDR3 loop reads CASSHFQDRGGNYGYTF. The CDR3 DNA follows: TGCGCCAGCAGCCACTTCCAGGACAGGGGAGGTAACTATGGCTACACCTTC.

The chain has TRBV7-2 and TRBJ2-1, with 8 nucleotides matching TRBD2. The J segment lost 15 bases and the V segment lost 5 bases, leaving 15 bases of the junction unmatched. The CDR3 contains 14 residues. Germline V lookup: CDR1 SGHTA, CDR2 FQGNSA. CDR3 sequence reads: CASSRSGANDGLFF. CDR3 nucleotide sequence: TGTGCCAGCAGCCGTAGCGGGGCGAACGATGGGCTGTTCTTC.

In regard to this clone: The same CDR3 arises from other DNA sequences in this sample as well. The chain combines TRBV9 with TRBJ1-1; 9 nucleotides match TRBD1. Germline values: CDR1 SGDLS, CDR2 YYNGEE. V lost 4 bases and J lost 3; bases outside the gene matches: 4. The CDR3 is made up of 14 amino acids. The CDR3 nucleotides read TGTGCCAGCAGCCCGGGACAGGGAGACACTGAAGCTTTCTTT. Translation: CASSPGQGDTEAFF.

Concerning this clone itself: The same CDR3 also results from other DNA sequences found in this sample. The chain carries TRBV12-5 and TRBJ1-2; 9 bases agree with TRBD1. The CDR3 covers 14 residues. The trim removed 10 bases at V and 7 bases at J, leaving 13 bases unmatched. The V gene's germline CDR1 is LGHNT and CDR2 FRNRAP. The CDR3 protein is CAIPTNRGRGGYTF. The CDR3 DNA sequence: TGTGCTATCCCAACCAACAGGGGGCGCGGTGGCTACACCTTC.

The chain couples TRBV19 to TRBJ2-3; 7 positions match TRBD2. Germline CDR1 and CDR2: LNHDA and SQIVND (reference sequence). There are 15 residues in the CDR3. V dropped 3 bases and J dropped 1; count of bases not matched to a gene: 4. The CDR3 region has the DNA TGTGCCAGTAGTATGGAGCGGGGACGCACAGATACGCAGTATTTT. Translation: CASSMERGRTDTQYF.

This chain joins TRBV7-6 and TRBJ2-7; possibly TRBD1 for D (5 bases). Deletions cut 3 bases from V and 3 bases from J, with 12 bases between. The length of the CDR3 is 14 residues. Per germline, CDR1 SGHVS and CDR2 FNYEAQ. CDR3 nucleotides: TGTGCCAGCAGCTTCCGCAGGGTTCTCTACGAGCAGTACTTC. Translation: CASSFRRVLYEQYF.

The chain carries TRBV19 and TRBJ1-4; tentative D call: TRBD1 (6 bases). The germline V and J ends were trimmed by 2 bases and 8 bases, with 21 bases remaining between them. Germline V gives CDR1 LNHDA, CDR2 SQIVND (reference sequence). The CDR3 totals 17 residues. The CDR3 coding sequence is TGTGCCAGTAGTATATCCGGGGTGGGCTCCCAGGGGGAAAAACTGTTTTTT. Translating gives CASSISGVGSQGEKLFF.